Detailed here is one T cell receptor (beta chain). The same CDR3 can be traced to other DNA sequences in this sample. This CDR3 contains 13 residues. Germline V gives CDR1 SGHRS, CDR2 YFSETQ. Trimming removed 0 bases at V and 2 bases at J, with 3 bases between. This specimen belongs to a study of control samples from healthy donors and cancer patients. This table comes from immunoSEQ multiplex PCR, and its TCRdb copy is limited to in-frame clones, with some not included. Among 100,000 to 120,000 clones listed, over 75% were seen once. The sequencing sample was made of PBMCs. The sequence was collected from an older woman with lung cancer. The chain links TRBV5-1 to TRBJ1-5; no clear D. CDR3 bases: TGCGCCAGCAGCTTGGCTGGCAATCAGCCCCAGCATTTT. Protein: CASSLAGNQPQHF.